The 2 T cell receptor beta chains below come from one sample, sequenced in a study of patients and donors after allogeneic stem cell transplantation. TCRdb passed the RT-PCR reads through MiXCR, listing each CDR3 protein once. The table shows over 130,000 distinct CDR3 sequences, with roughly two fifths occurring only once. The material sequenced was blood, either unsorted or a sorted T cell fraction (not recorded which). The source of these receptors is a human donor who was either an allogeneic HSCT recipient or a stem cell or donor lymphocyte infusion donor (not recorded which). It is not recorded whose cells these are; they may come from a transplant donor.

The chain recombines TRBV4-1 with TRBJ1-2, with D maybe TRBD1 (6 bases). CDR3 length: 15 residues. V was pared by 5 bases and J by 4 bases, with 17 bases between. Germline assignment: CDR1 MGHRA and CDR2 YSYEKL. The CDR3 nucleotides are TGCGCCAGCAGCGAAAGGGGGATTTCGGGCTATGGCTACACCTTC. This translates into CASSERGISGYGYTF.

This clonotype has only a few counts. CDR3 DNA: TGTGCCAGCAGTTCCGACAACTACAATGAGCAGTTCTTC. Translated, it gives CASSSDNYNEQFF. The V gene is TRBV27, the J gene TRBJ2-1; no definite D call. The CDR3 runs to 13 residues. The germline V gene encodes CDR1 MNHEY and CDR2 SMNVEV (reference sequence). V gave up 4 bases and J gave up 3 bases, with 7 bases separating them.